What follows are 27 T cell receptor beta chains derived from one specimen sequenced in a study of identical twins. MiXCR, run by TCRdb on the 5' RACE reads, gives a single entry per CDR3 protein. The table has under 800,000 distinct CDR3 sequences, approximately 22% seen once; the top ten hold 4% to 5.5%. These data also formed part of another study, on T cells expressing NK-cell markers.

Sequenced: PBMCs. All receptors come from a woman younger than 35 in good health.

This clonotype occurred many times. CDR3: CASSQRRNNIQETQYF. CDR3 DNA sequence: TGTGCCAGCAGCCAGAGGCGCAATAACATACAAGAGACCCAGTACTTC. J is TRBJ2-5 and V is TRBV3-1; D is undetermined. The CDR3 spans 16 residues. With 3 bases removed from V and 2 bases from J, the gap between germline ends came to 16 bases. Germline assignment: CDR1 LGHDT and CDR2 YNNKEL (reference sequence).

Ten or more counts support this clonotype. The V call is TRBV20-1, the J call TRBJ2-1, with 8 positions matching TRBD2. Germline CDR1 reads DFQATT; CDR2 reads SNEGSKA (reference sequence). V gave up 1 base and J gave up 4 bases; unmatched junction bases: 6. The CDR3 consists of 15 residues. The CDR3: CSARGGLAGYNEQFF. For the CDR3, the DNA is TGCAGTGCTAGAGGAGGACTAGCTGGATACAATGAGCAGTTCTTC.

The chain employs TRBV24-1 and TRBJ2-4; the match to TRBD2 covers 9 bases. The CDR3 extends over 15 amino acids. Germline assignment: CDR1 KGHDR and CDR2 SFDVKD. The trim removed 9 bases at V and 8 bases at J, leaving 13 bases unmatched. CDR3 region: CATDAFPSGNDIQYF. CDR3 sequence (DNA): TGTGCCACCGATGCCTTTCCTAGCGGGAACGACATTCAGTACTTC.

This clonotype appeared a few times. The chain recombines TRBV7-2 with TRBJ2-2, with 10 positions matching TRBD2. The germline V gene encodes CDR1 SGHTA and CDR2 FQGNSA. The CDR3 runs to 16 residues. V gave up 5 bases and J gave up 6 bases; unmatched junction bases: 9. CDR3 DNA sequence: TGTGCCAGCAGCCCCGCTTTGAGCGGGAGGGCCGGGGAGCTGTTTTTT. It translates to CASSPALSGRAGELFF. Full variable domain (outside the CDR3, taken from reference TRBV7-2 and TRBJ2-2): GAGVSQSPSNKVTEKGKDVELRCDPISGHTALYWYRQSLGQGLEFLIYFQGNSAPDKSGLPSDRFSAERTGGSVSTLTIQRTQQEDSAVYLCASSPALSGRAGELFFGEGSRLTVL.

The chain links TRBV4-1 to TRBJ2-3; 12 bases align to TRBD2. The CDR3 runs 21 residues. V shed 0 bases and J 0 bases; nucleotides not matched to a gene: 13. Germline V gives CDR1 MGHRA, CDR2 YSYEKL. This CDR3 reads CASSQDGLAGGLVGSTDTQYF. CDR3 nucleotides: TGCGCCAGCAGCCAAGATGGGCTAGCGGGAGGGCTTGTGGGGAGCACAGATACGCAGTATTTT.

The rearrangement uses TRBV7-9 and TRBJ1-1; D gene ambiguous. Germline CDR1 and CDR2: SEHNR and FQNEAQ (reference sequence). V was trimmed by 6 bases and J by 6 bases, leaving 8 bases between them. The CDR3 covers 11 residues. The CDR3 DNA reads as TGTGCCAGCAGTTCCGAGGCTGAAGCTTTCTTT. Its translation is CASSSEAEAFF.

There are many counts of this clonotype. The gene calls are TRBV7-2 and TRBJ2-7; TRBD2 matches 9 bases. Germline V gene sequence: CDR1 SGHTA, CDR2 FQGNSA. With V trimmed by 5 bases and J by 2 bases, 4 bases remained unmatched. CDR3 length: 14 residues. The CDR3: CASSIIAGAYEQYF. Written as DNA, the CDR3 is TGTGCCAGCAGCATCATAGCGGGGGCCTACGAGCAGTACTTC.

CDR3 sequence (DNA): TGCGCCAGCAGCCAAGAGGACAGATGGACCGGGGAGCTGTTTTTT. Protein sequence: CASSQEDRWTGELFF. V and J are TRBV4-3 and TRBJ2-2; a possible D gene is TRBD1 (6 bases). CDR1 and CDR2 from the germline V gene are LGHNA and YSLEER. V lost 0 bases and J lost 5, with 10 bases in between. This CDR3 has 15 amino acids.

V and J are TRBV29-1 and TRBJ1-1; TRBD1 is a possible D gene (6 bases). Trimming left V 5 bases short and J 3 bases short, with 7 bases between. Germline CDR1 is SQVTM and CDR2 is ANQGSEA. CDR3 length: 11 amino acids. For the CDR3, the DNA is TGCAGCGTTAAGGGGGACACTGAAGCTTTCTTT. Translated: CSVKGDTEAFF.

This CDR3 is CASSYPGQGGRTEAFF. The CDR3 DNA reads as TGTGCCAGCAGTTACCCGGGACAGGGCGGGAGGACTGAAGCTTTCTTT. V is TRBV6-2 or TRBV6-3 and J is TRBJ1-1; TRBD1 aligns across 9 bases. This CDR3 comprises 16 residues. The germline V gene has CDR1 MNHEY and CDR2 SVGEGT. Unmatched junction bases numbered 9, after V lost 2 bases and J lost 5 bases.

J is TRBJ2-3 and V is TRBV15; TRBD2 matches at 9 bases. CDR1 LNHNV and CDR2 YYDKDF come from the germline V gene (reference sequence). V dropped 1 base and J dropped 3; count of bases not matched to a gene: 5. CDR3 length: 16 amino acids. The CDR3: CATSRVGGRATDTQYF. DNA of the CDR3: TGTGCCACCAGCAGAGTCGGCGGGAGGGCTACAGATACGCAGTATTTT.

Ten or more counts support this clonotype. V gene TRBV2 combines with J gene TRBJ1-1; D remains unclear. Germline CDR1 reads SNHLY; CDR2 reads FYNNEI. This CDR3 is 10 amino acids long. The ends were cut back, 7 bases at V and 10 bases at J, with 10 bases in the middle. The chain's CDR3 is CASTLHRAFF. CDR3 bases: TGTGCCAGCACTTTACACCGAGCTTTCTTT.

This clonotype has more than one count but fewer than ten. The chain is built from TRBV7-3 and TRBJ2-5, with 9 bases fitting TRBD1. The CDR3 sequence is 18 residues long. J gave up 0 bases and V 3 bases, and 11 bases lay outside the gene matches. Per the germline V gene, CDR1 is SGHTA and CDR2 is FQGTGA. The CDR3 region is CASSFPGQGFQHQETQYF. CDR3 in DNA: TGTGCCAGCAGCTTCCCGGGACAGGGATTTCAGCACCAAGAGACCCAGTACTTC.

The rearrangement links TRBV7-2 to TRBJ2-7; 9 bases map to TRBD2. Germline V CDR1 and CDR2: SGHTA, FQGNSA. V dropped 5 bases and J dropped 9; count of bases not matched to a gene: 14. This CDR3 contains 15 residues. CDR3 DNA: TGTGCCAGCAGCCCCCCCCAAGGCGGGAGGGTCGGGCAGTACTTC. Translating it yields CASSPPQGGRVGQYF. The whole variable domain, remainder taken from reference TRBV7-2 and TRBJ2-7, is GAGVSQSPSNKVTEKGKDVELRCDPISGHTALYWYRQSLGQGLEFLIYFQGNSAPDKSGLPSDRFSAERTGGSVSTLTIQRTQQEDSAVYLCASSPPQGGRVGQYFGPGTRLTVT.

This clonotype was picked up many times. The V and J genes are TRBV12-3 or TRBV12-4 and TRBJ1-5; the D gene is possibly TRBD1 (5 bases). V lost 4 bases to trimming and J lost 0 bases, with 10 bases between them. This CDR3 spans 15 amino acids. CDR3 in DNA: TGTGCCAGCAGTTCCCGAGGGGCTAGCAATCAGCCCCAGCATTTT. This encodes CASSSRGASNQPQHF.

The V and J genes are TRBV5-1 and TRBJ2-5, with TRBD2 as a possible D gene (6 bases). The CDR3 covers 15 residues. Germline CDR1 is SGHRS and CDR2 is YFSETQ. Trimming pared 0 bases from V and 5 bases from J, leaving 14 bases between. The DNA for the CDR3 is TGCGCCAGCAGCTTGGATGCGGCGGGGTGGGAGACCCAGTACTTC. Translation gives CASSLDAAGWETQYF. The entire variable domain, with the rest obtained from reference TRBV5-1 and TRBJ2-5, is as follows: KAGVTQTPRYLIKTRGQQVTLSCSPISGHRSVSWYQQTPGQGLQFLFEYFSETQRNKGNFPGRFSGRQFSNSRSEMNVSTLELGDSALYLCASSLDAAGWETQYFGPGTRLLVL.

This clonotype was recorded at least ten times. The chain has TRBV3-1 and TRBJ2-1; TRBD2 is a possible D gene (5 bases). The V gene's germline CDR1 is LGHDT and CDR2 YNNKEL (reference sequence). This CDR3 spans 16 amino acids. Trimming removed 0 bases at V and 9 bases at J, with 18 bases between. The CDR3: CASSQDPTPGVGEQFF. CDR3 nucleotides: TGTGCCAGCAGCCAAGATCCAACTCCCGGGGTAGGTGAGCAGTTCTTC.

In this sample, this clonotype turned up many times. The chain combines TRBV29-1 with TRBJ2-2; tentative D call: TRBD1 (5 bases). The CDR3 consists of 14 residues. Germline CDR1 reads SQVTM; CDR2 reads ANQGSEA. V was shortened by 1 base and J by 7 bases, with 13 bases between the two germline ends. The CDR3 coding sequence is TGCAGCGTTGAAGGGGGCGCCGGTGGCGGGGAGCTGTTTTTT. Translating gives CSVEGGAGGGELFF.

This sequence joins TRBV5-1 and TRBJ2-5, with 8 positions matching TRBD1. Germline V CDR1 and CDR2: SGHRS, YFSETQ. The CDR3 sequence is 13 residues long. V shed 7 bases, J shed 3 bases, and the junction held 5 bases outside the gene matches. The CDR3 DNA sequence: TGCGCCAGCTCCCAGGGGGCTGAAGAGACCCAGTACTTC. This codes for CASSQGAEETQYF.

The chain combines TRBV6-5 with TRBJ1-3, with no clear D. Germline assignment: CDR1 MNHEY and CDR2 SVGAGI. The CDR3 runs to 14 residues. V lost 2 bases to trimming and J lost 5 bases, with 10 bases between them. CDR3 nucleotide sequence: TGTGCCAGCAGTTACGACGGAGCTCGAAACACCATATATTTT. As protein: CASSYDGARNTIYF.

Only a few counts were recorded for this clonotype. V and J are TRBV6-6 and TRBJ1-1; D not certain. Trimming pared 5 bases from V and 8 bases from J, leaving 15 bases between. CDR1 is MNHNY, CDR2 SVGAGI, per germline (reference sequence). This CDR3 region has 13 residues. In DNA, the CDR3 is TGTGCCAGCAGTCCCTACCTCAGGAGCGAAGCTTTCTTT. As protein: CASSPYLRSEAFF.

Here the CDR3 DNA reads TGTGCCTGGGAACCTTACAATGAGCAGTTCTTC. It yields the protein CAWEPYNEQFF. J is TRBJ2-1 and V is TRBV30; D is unresolved. The germline CDR1 and CDR2 sequences are GTSNPN and SVGIG (reference sequence). The CDR3 is made up of 11 amino acids. V was pared by 5 bases and J by 4 bases, with 6 bases between.

The gene calls are TRBV12-3 or TRBV12-4 and TRBJ2-1, with 8 bases fitting TRBD1. The CDR3 covers 12 residues. The J segment lost 7 bases and the V segment lost 5 bases, leaving 1 base of the junction unmatched. In nucleotides, the CDR3 is TGTGCCAGCAGTAACAGGGGGAATGAGCAGTTCTTC. This gives the protein CASSNRGNEQFF.

Only a few counts were recorded for this clonotype. The chain uses TRBV12-3 or TRBV12-4 and TRBJ2-3; D is perhaps TRBD2 (7 bases). This CDR3 has 14 amino acids. V gave up 5 bases and J gave up 4 bases, with 13 bases separating them. The CDR3 DNA follows: TGTGCCAGCAGTCCGGGGGGCGGGGCAGATACGCAGTATTTT. Amino acids: CASSPGGGADTQYF.

This clonotype has only a few counts. The CDR3 bases are TGTGCTAGTGGTTTGGTACCGGTAGGCCTGGGGTCCTACAATGAGCAGTTCTTC. Translated, it gives CASGLVPVGLGSYNEQFF. This chain joins TRBV12-5 and TRBJ2-1; unclear D gene. V lost 0 bases, J lost 1 base, and 16 bases lay in between. Germline loops: CDR1 LGHNT, CDR2 FRNRAP. The CDR3 is 18 residues long.

This clonotype was picked up a small number of times. The CDR3 sequence: CATSRDRLYGYTF. The DNA for the CDR3 is TGTGCCACCAGCAGGGACAGACTCTATGGCTACACCTTC. The rearrangement uses TRBV15 and TRBJ1-2, with TRBD1 as a possible D gene (6 bases). CDR1 and CDR2 (germline): LNHNV, YYDKDF (reference sequence). V lost 3 bases and J 4 bases, leaving 9 bases between the germline ends. CDR3 length equals 13 residues.

This clonotype was seen a few times. This sequence joins TRBV6-1 and TRBJ2-1, with 8 nucleotides matching TRBD2. In germline, CDR1 is MNHNS, CDR2 SASEGT. The CDR3 contains 16 residues. After removal of 6 bases from V and 4 bases from J, the junction contained 11 bases not matched to a gene. The CDR3 bases are TGTGCCAGCAGGCCAGAAAGCGGGAGAGGTTACAATGAGCAGTTCTTC. As protein: CASRPESGRGYNEQFF.